Below, 14 T cell receptor beta chains from the same sample are listed, as sequenced in a study of blood T cell repertoires in COVID-19. Clones were sequenced by immunoSEQ multiplex PCR, and TCRdb holds only the in-frame ones, with some missing. Among nearly 300,000 clones, approximately 84% were seen once, and the ten largest hold over 1.1%. The source material was peripheral blood. The receptors were gathered from a human donor with COVID-19, enrolled during active disease. The donor label of this sample is uncertain.

This chain joins TRBV3-1 (or the pseudogene TRBV3-2) and TRBJ1-6, with unresolved D. V lost 1 base to trimming and J lost 5 bases, with 6 bases between them. This CDR3 has 14 amino acids. Germline V CDR1 and CDR2: LGHDT, YNNKEL (reference sequence). The CDR3 region has the DNA TGTGCCAGCAGCCAAGGAGCCGATAATTCACCCCTCCACTTT. Its translation: CASSQGADNSPLHF.

The CDR3 region is CASSLRGTDTEAFF. CDR3 sequence (DNA): TGTGCCAGCAGCCTTCGCGGGACAGACACTGAAGCTTTCTTT. V gene TRBV3-1 (or the pseudogene TRBV3-2) combines with J gene TRBJ1-1; 7 nucleotides agree with TRBD1. With V trimmed by 4 bases and J by 3 bases, 5 bases remained unmatched. Germline V lookup: CDR1 LGHDT, CDR2 YNNKEL (reference sequence). The CDR3 is 14 amino acids.

J is TRBJ1-2 and V is TRBV5-4; 7 bases agree with TRBD1. Germline CDR1 SGHNT, CDR2 YYREEE (reference sequence). This CDR3 region has 13 residues. Trimming took 1 base from V and 5 from J; bases not matched to a gene: 2. The DNA for the CDR3 is TGTGCCAGCAGCTTGTGGACAGGATATGGCTACACCTTC. Its translation is CASSLWTGYGYTF.

Only one count was recorded for this clone. The chain has TRBV6-5 and TRBJ1-2; D ambiguous. Trimming removed 0 bases from V and 7 bases from J, with 12 bases in between. CDR3 length: 14 residues. Germline V gives CDR1 MNHEY, CDR2 SVGAGI. CDR3 amino acids: CASSYSRAPGGYTF. The DNA of the CDR3 is TGTGCCAGCAGTTACTCCCGCGCCCCCGGTGGCTACACCTTC.

This clone was counted once. The V and J genes are TRBV6-5 and TRBJ1-2; D uncertain. The CDR3 extends over 13 amino acids. V dropped 6 bases and J dropped 7 bases, with 15 bases sitting between them. Germline V CDR1 and CDR2: MNHEY, SVGAGI. In DNA form, the CDR3 reads TGTGCCAGCAGCCCCCCGGGGTTTCGTGGCTACACCTTC. As protein: CASSPPGFRGYTF.

The chain recombines TRBV15 with TRBJ2-2; the match to TRBD2 covers 9 bases. CDR1 is LNHNV, CDR2 YYDKDF, per germline (reference sequence). V shed 2 bases and J 6 bases; nucleotides not matched to a gene: 13. This CDR3 is built from 18 residues. CDR3 loop: CATSRPSPGLASAGELFF. CDR3 nucleotides: TGTGCCACCAGCAGACCCTCTCCGGGACTAGCTTCAGCCGGGGAGCTGTTTTTT.

This clone was detected ten times or more. The chain links TRBV5-1 to TRBJ2-3; 11 nucleotides line up with TRBD2. J lost 8 bases, V lost 4 bases, and 9 bases had no gene match. Germline V gives CDR1 SGHRS, CDR2 YFSETQ. The CDR3 covers 15 residues. CDR3 DNA sequence: TGCGCCAGCAGCACCCGGACTAGCGGGCAGCGTACGCAGTATTTT. Protein product: CASSTRTSGQRTQYF.

The J gene is TRBJ1-6, the V gene TRBV2, with 8 bases that match TRBD1. The CDR3 extends over 15 amino acids. V shed 8 bases, J shed 7 bases, and the junction held 10 bases outside the gene matches. Germline CDR1 SNHLY, CDR2 FYNNEI. The CDR3 region is CASCGRTGRNSPLHF. The CDR3 DNA reads TGTGCCAGCTGCGGCAGGACAGGGAGAAATTCACCCCTCCACTTT.

This chain uses TRBV5-6 with TRBJ1-3; D call uncertain. The CDR3 is 15 residues long. Germline V CDR1 and CDR2: SGHDT, YYEEEE. V was shortened by 0 bases and J by 4 bases, with 11 bases between the two germline ends. CDR3 residues: CASSLGSGSGNTIYF. DNA of the CDR3: TGTGCCAGCAGCTTGGGGTCGGGGTCCGGAAACACCATATATTTT.

This clone was detected only once. The chain employs TRBV27 and TRBJ1-1; TRBD1 is a possible D gene (5 bases). Germline values: CDR1 MNHEY, CDR2 SMNVEV (reference sequence). V was cut by 6 bases and J by 1 base, with 12 bases left in between. The CDR3 consists of 14 residues. CDR3 DNA: TGTGCCAGCAGCTCATATAGGGGGAACACTGAAGCTTTCTTT. It encodes CASSSYRGNTEAFF.

The chain joins TRBV5-1 to TRBJ2-1, with 14 bases fitting TRBD2. CDR1 is SGHRS and CDR2 is YFSETQ in the germline V gene. J was trimmed by 0 bases and V by 0 bases; bases with no gene match: 14. This CDR3 spans 22 amino acids. The CDR3 DNA reads TGCGCCAGCAGCTTGGACCCCAGGACTAGCGGGAGGATCTCAAACTCCTACAATGAGCAGTTCTTC. Its protein product is CASSLDPRTSGRISNSYNEQFF. Full variable domain (missing parts from reference TRBV5-1 and TRBJ2-1): KAGVTQTPRYLIKTRGQQVTLSCSPISGHRSVSWYQQTPGQGLQFLFEYFSETQRNKGNFPGRFSGRQFSNSRSEMNVSTLELGDSALYLCASSLDPRTSGRISNSYNEQFFGPGTRLTVL.

This clone was detected a few times. The rearrangement uses TRBV14 and TRBJ2-1; 8 bases fit TRBD2. This CDR3 is built from 14 residues. Germline assignment: CDR1 SGHDN and CDR2 FVKESK. With V trimmed by 4 bases and J by 10 bases, 9 bases remained unmatched. The CDR3 nucleotides read TGTGCCAGCAGCCTGGGACTAGATGTGGGGGAGCAGTTCTTC. It is translated as CASSLGLDVGEQFF.

The J gene is TRBJ2-7, the V gene TRBV5-1; a weak D match, TRBD2 (5 bases). Trimming cost V 4 bases and J 1 base, with 15 bases left between them. The CDR3 contains 15 residues. Germline loops: CDR1 SGHRS, CDR2 YFSETQ. The DNA of the CDR3 is TGCGCCAGCAGCGAGGGAACAACCCCGTCCTACGAGCAGTACTTC. This sequence encodes CASSEGTTPSYEQYF.

V usage is TRBV5-1 and J usage is TRBJ1-1; 10 nucleotides agree with TRBD1. V dropped 0 bases and J dropped 5; count of bases not matched to a gene: 4. There are 15 residues in the CDR3. The germline CDR1 and CDR2 sequences are SGHRS and YFSETQ. This CDR3 reads CASSLDDRGLTEAFF. CDR3 nucleotides: TGCGCCAGCAGCTTGGACGACAGGGGGCTTACTGAAGCTTTCTTT.